Following are 28 T cell receptor beta chains from one sample sequenced in a study of naive and memory T cell subsets. For blood and skin samples, reverse transcription used TCR alpha and beta constant primers. From the 5' RACE reads, TCRdb called clonotypes with MiXCR, one entry per CDR3 protein. The sample has over 25,000 distinct CDR3 sequences, around a quarter seen once; the top ten hold roughly 1.8%. RNA was extracted from less than 3 ml of whole blood of healthy adults. The receptors were gathered from a female donor in good health.

This clonotype has only a few counts. This sequence joins TRBV20-1 and TRBJ2-1; the D is unclear. Germline values: CDR1 DFQATT, CDR2 SNEGSKA (reference sequence). V lost 6 bases to trimming and J lost 5 bases, with 5 bases between them. There are 10 residues in the CDR3. This CDR3 is CSAWNNEQFF. In DNA, the CDR3 is TGCAGTGCGTGGAACAATGAGCAGTTCTTC.

This chain joins TRBV5-5 and TRBJ2-7; 7 positions agree with TRBD1. CDR1 is SGHKS, CDR2 YYEKEE, per germline (reference sequence). This CDR3 spans 15 amino acids. After removal of 6 bases from V and 5 bases from J, the junction contained 14 bases not matched to a gene. CDR3 in amino acids: CASTPTPTGADEQYF. In DNA, the CDR3 is TGTGCCAGCACTCCGACCCCAACAGGGGCGGACGAGCAGTACTTC. Drawing the rest from reference TRBV5-5 and TRBJ2-7, the complete variable domain is DAGVTQSPTHLIKTRGQQVTLRCSPISGHKSVSWYQQVLGQGPQFIFQYYEKEERGRGNFPDRFSARQFPNYSSELNVNALLLGDSALYLCASTPTPTGADEQYFGPGTRLTVT.

The chain combines TRBV29-1 with TRBJ1-2; TRBD1 aligns across 7 bases. The germline gives CDR1 SQVTM, CDR2 ANQGSEA. There are 15 residues in the CDR3. With 0 bases clipped from V and 5 bases from J, the junction kept 9 bases outside the gene matches. CDR3 nucleotides: TGCAGCGTTGAAGATCTTAGGGGCAGGGGGTATGGCTACACCTTC. Amino acid sequence: CSVEDLRGRGYGYTF.

This clonotype was recorded at least ten times. The CDR3 spells CSVREGHEAHNEQFF. The DNA of the CDR3 is TGCAGCGTTCGGGAGGGCCACGAGGCGCACAATGAGCAGTTCTTC. V gene TRBV29-1 combines with J gene TRBJ2-1; 8 nucleotides match TRBD2. The germline gives CDR1 SQVTM, CDR2 ANQGSEA. The trim removed 5 bases at V and 5 bases at J, leaving 11 bases unmatched. This CDR3 comprises 15 residues.

In its sample, this clonotype was seen many times. The chain links TRBV5-1 to TRBJ1-4; D uncertain. Between the trimmed V and J ends, which lost 5 bases and 0 bases, there was a span of 11 bases. Germline V lookup: CDR1 SGHRS, CDR2 YFSETQ. CDR3 length equals 15 residues. The CDR3 here is CASRVGSATNEKLFF. DNA of the CDR3: TGCGCCAGCAGGGTCGGGAGCGCAACTAATGAAAAACTGTTTTTT.

J is TRBJ2-3 and V is TRBV29-1, with unresolved D. The V gene's germline CDR1 is SQVTM and CDR2 ANQGSEA. The CDR3 contains 13 residues. Trimming stripped 5 bases from V and 0 bases from J, with 9 bases between. The CDR3 nucleotides read TGCAGCGTTAAGGGCCCTAGCACAGATACGCAGTATTTT. Amino acids: CSVKGPSTDTQYF.

This clonotype was recorded a few times. The chain is built from TRBV12-3 or TRBV12-4 and TRBJ1-2; D is possibly TRBD1 (5 bases). V shed 3 bases and J shed 8 bases, with 13 bases lying between them. This CDR3 has 13 residues. The CDR3 region is CASSLGGKRGYTF. CDR3 nucleotide sequence: TGTGCCAGCAGTTTGGGGGGGAAAAGGGGCTACACCTTC.

A few counts support this clonotype. The rearrangement uses TRBV12-3 or TRBV12-4 and TRBJ1-1; TRBD1 matches at 8 bases. V shed 10 bases and J 3 bases; nucleotides not matched to a gene: 10. This CDR3 comprises 14 residues. The CDR3 sequence is CATVRTGRDTEAFF. CDR3 sequence (DNA): TGTGCCACCGTCAGGACAGGGCGGGACACTGAAGCTTTCTTT.

Only a few counts were recorded for this clonotype. The CDR3, as DNA: TGCAGTGCTGCCCCAGGGGCTGGAAATTCACCCCTCCACTTT. Encoded protein: CSAAPGAGNSPLHF. J is TRBJ1-6 and V is TRBV20-1; possible D gene TRBD1, 6 bases. V gave up 5 bases and J gave up 7 bases, with 15 bases separating them. CDR1 is DFQATT, CDR2 SNEGSKA, per germline (reference sequence). CDR3 size: 14 residues.

This clonotype is medium-sized (0.01 to 0.1%) within its sample. V usage is TRBV3-1 and J usage is TRBJ2-3, with D perhaps TRBD1 or TRBD2 (5 bases each). The CDR3 runs to 15 residues. CDR1 LGHDT and CDR2 YNNKEL come from the germline V gene (reference sequence). Between the trimmed V and J ends, which lost 0 bases and 5 bases, there was a span of 12 bases. The CDR3 region has the DNA TGTGCCAGCAGCCAAGAAATCGCTGGGGGAGATACGCAGTATTTT. It encodes CASSQEIAGGDTQYF.

CDR3 sequence (DNA): TGTGCCAGCAGCTTCGTTATGGTCGGGGAGCTGTTTTTT. Protein product: CASSFVMVGELFF. This sequence joins TRBV7-9 and TRBJ2-2; D is unresolved. The CDR3 covers 13 residues. Germline V gene lookup returns CDR1 SEHNR and CDR2 FQNEAQ (reference sequence). V dropped 3 bases and J dropped 7 bases, with 9 bases sitting between them.

In its sample, this clonotype was seen a few times. The chain carries TRBV7-2 and TRBJ1-2, with D perhaps TRBD1 (6 bases). The CDR3 loop spans 13 amino acids. Trimming stripped 7 bases from V and 4 bases from J, with 13 bases between. Germline CDR1 reads SGHTA; CDR2 reads FQGNSA. Here the CDR3 DNA reads TGTGCCAGCACCTGGACAGACGTCTATGGCTACACCTTC. This translates into CASTWTDVYGYTF.

CDR3 nucleotide sequence: TGCAGCGACTTACGGCCCGACCACAATGAGCAGTTCTTC. This gives the protein CSDLRPDHNEQFF. The V and J genes are TRBV29-1 and TRBJ2-1, with no clear D. The CDR3 consists of 13 residues. Trimming left V 7 bases short and J 5 bases short, with 15 bases between. Looked up from germline, CDR1 is SQVTM and CDR2 is ANQGSEA.

Judged by abundance, this clonotype is medium-sized. The chain joins TRBV28 to TRBJ1-2, with TRBD1 as a possible D gene (5 bases). The V gene lost 6 bases and the J gene lost 6 bases, with 17 bases spanning the gap. Germline values: CDR1 MDHEN, CDR2 SYDVKM. The CDR3 is made up of 14 amino acids. The CDR3 region is CASSTTREGHGYTF. In DNA, the CDR3 is TGTGCCAGCAGCACGACCAGGGAGGGGCATGGCTACACCTTC.

This clonotype was recorded a few times. This chain uses TRBV29-1 with TRBJ1-2; D is perhaps TRBD1 (5 bases). In germline, CDR1 is SQVTM, CDR2 ANQGSEA. Trimming left V 2 bases short and J 4 bases short, with 8 bases between. The CDR3 consists of 12 residues. The chain's CDR3 is CSVENRLYGYTF. CDR3 nucleotides: TGCAGCGTTGAAAACAGGCTCTATGGCTACACCTTC.

This clonotype was recorded at least ten times. The chain employs TRBV7-9 and TRBJ2-3, with D hard to call. The V end lost 5 bases, the J end lost 5 bases, and 11 bases lay between the germline ends. Germline V gene lookup returns CDR1 SEHNR and CDR2 FQNEAQ (reference sequence). CDR3 length: 13 amino acids. CDR3 DNA: TGTGCCAGCAGCGGACGTCCTGGAGATACGCAGTATTTT. This sequence encodes CASSGRPGDTQYF. Based on the CDR3 plus reference TRBV7-9 and TRBJ2-3, the full variable domain is DTGVSQNPRHKITKRGQNVTFRCDPISEHNRLYWYRQTLGQGPEFLTYFQNEAQLEKSRLLSDRFSAERPKGSFSTLEIQRTEQGDSAMYLCASSGRPGDTQYFGPGTRLTVL.

The rearrangement joins TRBV29-1 to TRBJ1-2; D possibly corresponds to TRBD1 (6 bases). The CDR3 is 13 amino acids. Germline loops: CDR1 SQVTM, CDR2 ANQGSEA. Trimming left V 2 bases short and J 3 bases short, with 10 bases between. CDR3 amino acids: CSVENRDYYGYTF. CDR3 sequence (DNA): TGCAGCGTTGAAAACAGGGACTACTATGGCTACACCTTC.

V gene TRBV29-1 combines with J gene TRBJ2-1; no reliable D call. CDR3 size: 12 residues. With 1 base removed from V and 5 bases from J, the gap between germline ends came to 6 bases. The germline CDR1 and CDR2 sequences are SQVTM and ANQGSEA. The CDR3 nucleotides read TGCAGCGTTGAAGCCTTTAACAATGAGCAGTTCTTC. Residues: CSVEAFNNEQFF.

V and J are TRBV29-1 and TRBJ1-1, with 9 positions matching TRBD1. Germline V lookup: CDR1 SQVTM, CDR2 ANQGSEA. The CDR3 consists of 11 residues. CDR3 coding DNA: TGCGGGACAGGGATGAACACTGAAGCTTTCTTT. It yields the protein CGTGMNTEAFF.

The chain links TRBV30 to TRBJ1-1; no clear D. The germline V gene has CDR1 GTSNPN and CDR2 SVGIG (reference sequence). The CDR3 runs to 14 residues. V was shortened by 4 bases and J by 6 bases, with 18 bases between the two germline ends. The CDR3 sequence: CAWTANLASAEAFF. The CDR3 region has the DNA TGTGCCTGGACTGCTAATTTGGCGTCGGCTGAAGCTTTCTTT.

This clonotype was observed at least ten times. This sequence joins TRBV6-4 and TRBJ2-3; D tentatively reads TRBD1 or TRBD2 (5 bases each). V lost 4 bases to trimming and J lost 0 bases, with 5 bases between them. The CDR3 is 13 residues long. Germline CDR1 is MRHNA and CDR2 is SNTAGT. The CDR3 protein is CASSGDSTDTQYF. The DNA of the CDR3 is TGTGCCAGCAGTGGGGACAGCACAGATACGCAGTATTTT.

V gene TRBV7-2 combines with J gene TRBJ2-5; tentative D call: TRBD2 (5 bases). The germline V gene has CDR1 SGHTA and CDR2 FQGNSA. V lost 7 bases and J 1 base, leaving 10 bases between the germline ends. The CDR3 is 13 amino acids. The CDR3 nucleotides read TGTGCCAGCACCAGGCGGGTCCAAGAGACCCAGTACTTC. Translating gives CASTRRVQETQYF.

The chain combines TRBV7-2 with TRBJ2-2; a weak D match, TRBD2 (6 bases). The CDR3 has 17 residues. The V end lost 1 base, the J end lost 5 bases, and 17 bases lay between the germline ends. CDR1 is SGHTA, CDR2 FQGNSA, per germline. The DNA of the CDR3 is TGTGCCAGCAGCTTAGACTGGGCCCTAGCGCGGACCGGGGAGCTGTTTTTT. As protein: CASSLDWALARTGELFF.

The chain carries TRBV20-1 and TRBJ2-3; D perhaps matches TRBD1 (5 bases). Trimming cost V 0 bases and J 5 bases, with 15 bases left between them. CDR1 and CDR2 (germline): DFQATT, SNEGSKA (reference sequence). The CDR3 has 15 residues. The CDR3 protein is CSARDLQGWGDTQYF. In DNA form, the CDR3 reads TGCAGTGCTAGAGATCTCCAGGGATGGGGAGATACGCAGTATTTT.

CDR3 in DNA: TGTGCCAGCAGCTTTAATTACCATGAGCAGTTCTTC. It encodes CASSFNYHEQFF. The gene calls are TRBV11-3 and TRBJ2-1; no clear D. In germline, CDR1 is SGHNT, CDR2 YENEEA. There are 12 residues in the CDR3. Trimming took 3 bases from V and 8 from J, leaving 8 bases between them.

By share, this clonotype counts as medium-sized (0.01 to 0.1%). This sequence joins TRBV5-1 and TRBJ2-7, with D tentatively TRBD1 (5 bases). Germline-derived CDR1 and CDR2 are SGHRS and YFSETQ. Trimming shortened V by 6 bases and J by 0 bases, and 10 bases separated the two germline ends. The CDR3 runs 13 residues. The CDR3 reads CASTPTVSYEQYF. The CDR3 DNA reads as TGCGCCAGCACCCCGACAGTCTCCTACGAGCAGTACTTC.

V gene TRBV5-5 combines with J gene TRBJ2-1, with 8 bases aligning to TRBD1. This CDR3 region has 15 residues. With V trimmed by 5 bases and J by 0 bases, 4 bases remained unmatched. CDR1 is SGHKS and CDR2 is YYEKEE in the germline V gene (reference sequence). The CDR3 nucleotides are TGTGCCAGCAGGAGGACAGGGAGCTCCTACAATGAGCAGTTCTTC. Protein sequence: CASRRTGSSYNEQFF.

The rearrangement uses TRBV20-1 and TRBJ2-1; 9 bases map to TRBD2. This CDR3 has 15 amino acids. CDR1 DFQATT and CDR2 SNEGSKA come from the germline V gene (reference sequence). The V gene end was trimmed by 2 bases and the J gene end by 8 bases; junction bases not matched to a gene: 10. For the CDR3, the DNA is TGCAGTGCTAGAAGAGTAGCGGGAGAAGGAGATGAGCAGTTCTTC. Encoded protein: CSARRVAGEGDEQFF.